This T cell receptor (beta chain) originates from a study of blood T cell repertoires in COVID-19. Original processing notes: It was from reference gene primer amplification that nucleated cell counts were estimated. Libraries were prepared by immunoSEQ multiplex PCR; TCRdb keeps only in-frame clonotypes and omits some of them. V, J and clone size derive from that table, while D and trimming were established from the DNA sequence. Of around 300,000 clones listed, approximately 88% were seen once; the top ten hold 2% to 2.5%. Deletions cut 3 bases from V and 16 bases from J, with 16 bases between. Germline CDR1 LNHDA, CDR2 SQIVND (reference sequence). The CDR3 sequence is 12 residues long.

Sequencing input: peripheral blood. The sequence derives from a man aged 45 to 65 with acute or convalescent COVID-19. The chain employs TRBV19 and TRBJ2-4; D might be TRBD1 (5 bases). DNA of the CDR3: TGTGCCAGTAGTATGCCCGACAGCTCGACCTACTTC. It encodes CASSMPDSSTYF.